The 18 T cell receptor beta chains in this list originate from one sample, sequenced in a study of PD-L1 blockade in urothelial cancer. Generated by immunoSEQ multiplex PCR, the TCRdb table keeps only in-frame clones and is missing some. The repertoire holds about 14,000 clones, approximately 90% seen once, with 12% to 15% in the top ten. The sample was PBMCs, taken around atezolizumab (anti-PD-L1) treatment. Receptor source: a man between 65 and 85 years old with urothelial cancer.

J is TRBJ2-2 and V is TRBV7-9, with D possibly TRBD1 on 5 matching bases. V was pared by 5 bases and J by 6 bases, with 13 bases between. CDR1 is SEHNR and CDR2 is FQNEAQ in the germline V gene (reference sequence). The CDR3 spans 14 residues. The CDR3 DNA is TGTGCCAGCAGCCCGGTTATGGGGCCCGGGGAGCTGTTTTTT. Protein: CASSPVMGPGELFF.

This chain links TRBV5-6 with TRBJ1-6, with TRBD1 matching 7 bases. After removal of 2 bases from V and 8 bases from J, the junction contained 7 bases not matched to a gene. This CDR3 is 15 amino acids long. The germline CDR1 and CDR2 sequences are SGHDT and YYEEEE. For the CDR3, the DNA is TGTGCCAGCAGCTTCAGACAGGGCTCTTATTCACCCCTCCACTTT. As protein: CASSFRQGSYSPLHF.

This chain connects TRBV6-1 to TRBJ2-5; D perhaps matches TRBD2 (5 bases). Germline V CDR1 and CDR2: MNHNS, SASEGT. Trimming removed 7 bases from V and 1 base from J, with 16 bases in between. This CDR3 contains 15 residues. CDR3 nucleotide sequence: TGTGCCAGCAACGCTAGCCCGGGCCCCCAAGAGACCCAGTACTTC. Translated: CASNASPGPQETQYF.

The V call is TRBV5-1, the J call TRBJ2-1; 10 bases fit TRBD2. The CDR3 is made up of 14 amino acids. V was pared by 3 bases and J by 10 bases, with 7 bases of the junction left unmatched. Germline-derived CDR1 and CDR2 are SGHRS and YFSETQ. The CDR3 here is CASSSGELAGEQFF. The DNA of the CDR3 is TGCGCCAGCAGCTCGGGGGAACTAGCGGGGGAGCAGTTCTTC.

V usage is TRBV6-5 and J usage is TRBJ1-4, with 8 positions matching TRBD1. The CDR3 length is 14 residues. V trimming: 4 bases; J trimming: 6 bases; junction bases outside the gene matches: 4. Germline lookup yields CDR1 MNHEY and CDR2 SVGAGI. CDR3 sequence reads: CASSFTGGDEKLFF. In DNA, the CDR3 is TGTGCCAGCAGTTTTACAGGGGGAGATGAAAAACTGTTTTTT.

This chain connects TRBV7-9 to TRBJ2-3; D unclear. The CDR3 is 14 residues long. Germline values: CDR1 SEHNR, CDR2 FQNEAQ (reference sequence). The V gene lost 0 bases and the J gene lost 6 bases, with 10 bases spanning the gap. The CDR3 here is CASSLAISVDTQYF. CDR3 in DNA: TGTGCCAGCAGCTTAGCTATTTCGGTTGATACGCAGTATTTT.

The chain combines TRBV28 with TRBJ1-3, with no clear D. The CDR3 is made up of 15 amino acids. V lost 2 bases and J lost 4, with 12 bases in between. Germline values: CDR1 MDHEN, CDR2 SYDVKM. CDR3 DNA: TGTGCCAGCAGTTTAGGGCAGCTTGGCGGAAACACCATATATTTT. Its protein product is CASSLGQLGGNTIYF.

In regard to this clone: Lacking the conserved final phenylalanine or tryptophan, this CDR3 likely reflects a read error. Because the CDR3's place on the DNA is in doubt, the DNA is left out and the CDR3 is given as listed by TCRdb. This chain's CDR3 is CASSPHGRVQDEFL. This chain joins TRBV4-1 and TRBJ1-1; the D call in the table, TRBD1, was not verified against the DNA. The CDR3 has 14 amino acids, counting both end residues. Germline CDR1 and CDR2: MGHRA and YSYEKL.

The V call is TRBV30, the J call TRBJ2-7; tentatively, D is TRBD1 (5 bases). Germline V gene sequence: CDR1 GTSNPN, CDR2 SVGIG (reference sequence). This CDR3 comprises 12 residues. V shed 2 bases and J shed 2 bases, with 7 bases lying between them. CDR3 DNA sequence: TGTGCCTGGAGTCAGGGCCCCTACGAGCAGTACTTC. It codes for CAWSQGPYEQYF.

CDR3 loop: CASSLGLATNEKLFF. The CDR3 bases are TGTGCCAGCAGCTTAGGGCTTGCAACTAATGAAAAACTGTTTTTT. The V gene is TRBV7-9, the J gene TRBJ1-4, with no clear D. This CDR3 spans 15 amino acids. V was clipped by 1 base and J by 0 bases, with 6 bases between them. Germline CDR1 and CDR2: SEHNR and FQNEAQ (reference sequence).

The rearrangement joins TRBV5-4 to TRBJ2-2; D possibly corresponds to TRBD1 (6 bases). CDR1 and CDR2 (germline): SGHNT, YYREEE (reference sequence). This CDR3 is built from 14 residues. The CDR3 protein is CAIPGRGDAGELFF. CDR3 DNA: TGTGCTATCCCGGGCAGGGGTGACGCCGGGGAGCTGTTTTTT.

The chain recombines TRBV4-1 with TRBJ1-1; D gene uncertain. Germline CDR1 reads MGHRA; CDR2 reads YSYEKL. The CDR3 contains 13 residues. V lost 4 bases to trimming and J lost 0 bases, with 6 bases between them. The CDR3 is CASSLQVNTEAFF. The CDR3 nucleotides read TGCGCCAGCAGCCTGCAGGTGAACACTGAAGCTTTCTTT.

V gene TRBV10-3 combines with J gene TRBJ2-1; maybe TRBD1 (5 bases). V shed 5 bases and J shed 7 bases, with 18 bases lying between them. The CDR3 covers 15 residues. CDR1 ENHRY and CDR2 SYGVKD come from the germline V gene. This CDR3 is CAISRAIGDSNEQFF. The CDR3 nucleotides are TGTGCCATCAGTCGTGCGATAGGGGATTCTAATGAGCAGTTCTTC.

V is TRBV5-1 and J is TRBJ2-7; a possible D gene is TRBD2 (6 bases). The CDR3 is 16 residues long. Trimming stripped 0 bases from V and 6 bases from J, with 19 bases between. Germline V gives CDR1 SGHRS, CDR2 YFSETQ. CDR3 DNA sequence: TGCGCCAGCAGCTTGGATCCAGGGACGCCCGGGGGCGAGCAGTACTTC. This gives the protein CASSLDPGTPGGEQYF. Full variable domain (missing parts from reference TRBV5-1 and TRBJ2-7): KAGVTQTPRYLIKTRGQQVTLSCSPISGHRSVSWYQQTPGQGLQFLFEYFSETQRNKGNFPGRFSGRQFSNSRSEMNVSTLELGDSALYLCASSLDPGTPGGEQYFGPGTRLTVT.

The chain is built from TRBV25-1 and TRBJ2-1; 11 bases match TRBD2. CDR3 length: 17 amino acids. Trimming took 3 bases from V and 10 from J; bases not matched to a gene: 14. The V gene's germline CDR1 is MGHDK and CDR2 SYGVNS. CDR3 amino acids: CASSDPRPASGGWEQFF. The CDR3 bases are TGTGCCAGCAGTGACCCTCGCCCGGCTAGCGGGGGGTGGGAGCAGTTCTTC.

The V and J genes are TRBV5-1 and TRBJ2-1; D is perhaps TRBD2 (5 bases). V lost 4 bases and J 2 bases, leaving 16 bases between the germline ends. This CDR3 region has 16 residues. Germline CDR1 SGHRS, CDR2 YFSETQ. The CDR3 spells CASSPSVRATYNEQFF. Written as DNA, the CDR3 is TGCGCCAGCAGCCCCAGCGTGCGGGCTACCTACAATGAGCAGTTCTTC.

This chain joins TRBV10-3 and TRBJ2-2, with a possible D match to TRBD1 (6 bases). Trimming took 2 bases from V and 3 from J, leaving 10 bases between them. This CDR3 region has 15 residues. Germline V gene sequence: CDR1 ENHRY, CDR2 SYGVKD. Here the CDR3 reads CAISEIKGDTGELFF. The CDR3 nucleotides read TGTGCCATCAGTGAGATAAAGGGGGACACCGGGGAGCTGTTTTTT.

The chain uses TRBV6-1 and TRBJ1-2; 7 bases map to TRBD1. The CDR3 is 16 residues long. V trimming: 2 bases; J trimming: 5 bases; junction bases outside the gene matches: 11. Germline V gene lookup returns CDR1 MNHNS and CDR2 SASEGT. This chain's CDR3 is CASSELAWDSLYGYTF. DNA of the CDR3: TGTGCCAGCAGTGAATTAGCGTGGGACAGTCTATATGGCTACACCTTC.